This record concerns one T cell receptor beta chain sequence. The data originate from a study of technical replicates of blood from several donors. Generated by immunoSEQ multiplex PCR, the TCRdb table keeps only in-frame clones and is missing some. The table includes under 85,000 clones, roughly 96% detected once. Material for sequencing was T cells isolated from PBMCs. The TCR comes from a human donor in good health.

CDR3 sequence: CASGRSSASTDTQYF. The CDR3 DNA follows: TGCGCCAGCGGAAGGAGTAGCGCCAGCACAGATACGCAGTATTTT. The genes are TRBV5-1 and TRBJ2-3, with D perhaps TRBD2 (5 bases). Germline CDR1 SGHRS, CDR2 YFSETQ. V was pared by 7 bases and J by 0 bases, with 15 bases between. The CDR3 is made up of 15 amino acids. Full variable domain (rest looked up from reference TRBV5-1 and TRBJ2-3): KAGVTQTPRYLIKTRGQQVTLSCSPISGHRSVSWYQQTPGQGLQFLFEYFSETQRNKGNFPGRFSGRQFSNSRSEMNVSTLELGDSALYLCASGRSSASTDTQYFGPGTRLTVL.